This T cell receptor beta chain was obtained from a study of cytotoxic CD8 clonotypes in ibrutinib-treated CLL. Overall study: Of the patients, some eleven were relapsed/refractory, over 14 treatment-naive and around 17 IGHV unmutated. Overall study findings and caveats: Contraction or stability on treatment was seen for public clonotypes, which were uncommon. Clonality was higher at baseline than in age-matched healthy donors and tracked circulating CD8+ T-cell counts.

The table came from immunoSEQ multiplex PCR; TCRdb's copy has only in-frame clones and leaves some out. In the table there are 45,000 or so clones, over 60% of which are singletons. The table lists this clone with a count of one. The antigen is undetermined. This CDR3 spans 13 amino acids. Between the trimmed V and J ends, which lost 1 base and 1 base, there was a span of 5 bases. Germline CDR1 is MNHNS and CDR2 is SASEGT. This clonotype was obtained from a human donor with chronic lymphocytic leukemia. This specimen consisted of PBMCs, obtained after 12 months of ibrutinib treatment. The chain employs TRBV6-1 and TRBJ2-7; no clear D. This chain's CDR3 is CASSEGDSYEQYF. The CDR3 DNA is TGTGCCAGCAGTGAAGGAGATTCCTACGAGCAGTACTTC.